What follows is one TCR beta chain and its context. This CDR3 comprises 16 residues. The germline V gene has CDR1 LGHNA and CDR2 YSLEER. V trimming: 2 bases; J trimming: 10 bases; junction bases outside the gene matches: 6. The sample comes from a study of cytomegalovirus exposure and HLA in healthy donors. In the PCR, 60 Vbeta and 13 Jbeta primers were used. This table comes from immunoSEQ multiplex PCR, and its TCRdb copy is limited to in-frame clones, with some not included. The repertoire table contains around 80,000 clones. The chain uses TRBV4-3 and TRBJ1-6; TRBD1 matches 12 bases. The receptor comes from a man aged 40-49 years in good health and CMV-seronegative. The sample was PBMCs. As DNA, the CDR3 is TGCGCCAGCAGCCAACACCCCGGGACAGGGGGCTCACCCCTCCACTTT. Its protein product is CASSQHPGTGGSPLHF.